The TCR beta chain under discussion was sequenced for a study of identical twins. TCRdb analysed the 5' RACE reads with MiXCR anew, one entry per CDR3 protein. There are about 900,000 distinct CDR3 sequences in the sample; about 12% occur only once, and around 1.5% lies in the top ten. Germline V CDR1 and CDR2: SEHNR, FQNEAQ (reference sequence). This CDR3 spans 13 amino acids. J was trimmed by 4 bases and V by 6 bases; bases with no gene match: 5. This clonotype was counted many times. This same sample was also taken into another study, of yellow fever vaccine responses in identical twins.

The clonotype was recovered from a woman aged 18-29 years in good health. J is TRBJ1-2 and V is TRBV7-9, with 7 positions matching TRBD1. Sequenced: PBMCs. The CDR3, as DNA: TGTGCCAGCAGTTTGGGACAGATCTATGGCTACACCTTC. It yields the protein CASSLGQIYGYTF.